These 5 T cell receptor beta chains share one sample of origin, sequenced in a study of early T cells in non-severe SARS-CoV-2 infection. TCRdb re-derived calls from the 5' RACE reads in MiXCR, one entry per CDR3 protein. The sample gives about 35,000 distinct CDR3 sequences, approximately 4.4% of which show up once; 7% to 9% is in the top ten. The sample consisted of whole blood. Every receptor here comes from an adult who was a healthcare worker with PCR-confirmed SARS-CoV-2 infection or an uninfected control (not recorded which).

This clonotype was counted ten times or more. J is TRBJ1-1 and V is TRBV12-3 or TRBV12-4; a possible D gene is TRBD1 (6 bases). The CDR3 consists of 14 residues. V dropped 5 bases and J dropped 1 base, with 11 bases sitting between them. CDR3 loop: CASSPRGGNTEAFF. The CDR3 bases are TGTGCCAGCAGTCCCAGAGGGGGGAACACTGAAGCTTTCTTT.

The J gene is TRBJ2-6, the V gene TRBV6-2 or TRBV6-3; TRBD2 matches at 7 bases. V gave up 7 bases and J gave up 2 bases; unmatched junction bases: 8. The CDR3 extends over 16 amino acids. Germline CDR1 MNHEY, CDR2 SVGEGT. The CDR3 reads CASNGLEDPGANVLTF. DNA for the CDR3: TGTGCCAGCAACGGACTAGAGGACCCTGGGGCCAACGTCCTGACTTTC.

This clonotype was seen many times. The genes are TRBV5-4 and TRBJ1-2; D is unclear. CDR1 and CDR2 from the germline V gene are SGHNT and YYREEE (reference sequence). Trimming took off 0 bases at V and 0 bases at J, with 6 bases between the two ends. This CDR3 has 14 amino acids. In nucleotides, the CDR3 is TGTGCCAGCAGCTTGGGACCATCTAACTATGGCTACACCTTC. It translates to CASSLGPSNYGYTF.

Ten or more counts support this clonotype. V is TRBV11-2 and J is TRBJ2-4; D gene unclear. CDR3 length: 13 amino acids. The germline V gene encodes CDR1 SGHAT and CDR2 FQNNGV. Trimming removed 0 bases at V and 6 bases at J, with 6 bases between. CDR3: CASSLDQRNIQYF. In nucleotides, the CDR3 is TGTGCCAGCAGCTTAGATCAGAGAAACATTCAGTACTTC.

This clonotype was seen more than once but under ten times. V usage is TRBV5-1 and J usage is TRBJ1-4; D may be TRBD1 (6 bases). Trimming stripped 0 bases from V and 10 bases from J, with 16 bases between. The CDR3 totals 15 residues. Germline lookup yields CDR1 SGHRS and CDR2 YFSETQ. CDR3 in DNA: TGCGCCAGCAGCTTGGGGGACATAACCGGGGGAAAACTGTTTTTT. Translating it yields CASSLGDITGGKLFF.